This T cell receptor beta chain was sequenced for a study of early T cells in non-severe SARS-CoV-2 infection. Looking at the study overall: Sequencing of bulk RNA from unsorted whole blood was done, without chain pairing.

Individual cDNA molecules were tagged with unique molecular identifiers, the study reported. From the 5' RACE reads, TCRdb called clonotypes with MiXCR, one entry per CDR3 protein. This repertoire shows over 55,000 distinct CDR3 sequences, about an eighth found once; its top ten account for 0.95% to 1.5%. Study observations and caveats: Matches to VDJdb favored anti-spike CD8 responses and missed private and CD4 specificities.

CDR1 and CDR2 (germline): SGDLS, YYNGEE. The CDR3 covers 14 residues. The V and J ends lost 4 bases and 5 bases, in that order; junction bases with no gene match: 8. This clonotype showed up many times. Its matching antigen is unknown. The specimen was whole blood. The chain carries TRBV9 and TRBJ2-7, with TRBD2 identical over 8 bases. This TCR was sampled from an adult who was a healthcare worker with PCR-confirmed SARS-CoV-2 infection or an uninfected control (not recorded which). CDR3 in DNA: TGTGCCAGCAGCCCCACCCCGACTAGCGACGAGCAGTACTTC. Its protein product is CASSPTPTSDEQYF.